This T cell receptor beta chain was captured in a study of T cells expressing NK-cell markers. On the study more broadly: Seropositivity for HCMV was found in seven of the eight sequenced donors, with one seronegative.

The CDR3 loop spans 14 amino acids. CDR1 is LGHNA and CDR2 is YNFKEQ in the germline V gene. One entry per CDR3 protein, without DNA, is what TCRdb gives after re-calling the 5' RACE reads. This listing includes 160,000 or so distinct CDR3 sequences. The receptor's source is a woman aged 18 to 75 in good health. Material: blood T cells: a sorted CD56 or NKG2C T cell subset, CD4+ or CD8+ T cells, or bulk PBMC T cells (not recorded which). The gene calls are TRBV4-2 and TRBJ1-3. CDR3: CASSQGSSGNTIYF.